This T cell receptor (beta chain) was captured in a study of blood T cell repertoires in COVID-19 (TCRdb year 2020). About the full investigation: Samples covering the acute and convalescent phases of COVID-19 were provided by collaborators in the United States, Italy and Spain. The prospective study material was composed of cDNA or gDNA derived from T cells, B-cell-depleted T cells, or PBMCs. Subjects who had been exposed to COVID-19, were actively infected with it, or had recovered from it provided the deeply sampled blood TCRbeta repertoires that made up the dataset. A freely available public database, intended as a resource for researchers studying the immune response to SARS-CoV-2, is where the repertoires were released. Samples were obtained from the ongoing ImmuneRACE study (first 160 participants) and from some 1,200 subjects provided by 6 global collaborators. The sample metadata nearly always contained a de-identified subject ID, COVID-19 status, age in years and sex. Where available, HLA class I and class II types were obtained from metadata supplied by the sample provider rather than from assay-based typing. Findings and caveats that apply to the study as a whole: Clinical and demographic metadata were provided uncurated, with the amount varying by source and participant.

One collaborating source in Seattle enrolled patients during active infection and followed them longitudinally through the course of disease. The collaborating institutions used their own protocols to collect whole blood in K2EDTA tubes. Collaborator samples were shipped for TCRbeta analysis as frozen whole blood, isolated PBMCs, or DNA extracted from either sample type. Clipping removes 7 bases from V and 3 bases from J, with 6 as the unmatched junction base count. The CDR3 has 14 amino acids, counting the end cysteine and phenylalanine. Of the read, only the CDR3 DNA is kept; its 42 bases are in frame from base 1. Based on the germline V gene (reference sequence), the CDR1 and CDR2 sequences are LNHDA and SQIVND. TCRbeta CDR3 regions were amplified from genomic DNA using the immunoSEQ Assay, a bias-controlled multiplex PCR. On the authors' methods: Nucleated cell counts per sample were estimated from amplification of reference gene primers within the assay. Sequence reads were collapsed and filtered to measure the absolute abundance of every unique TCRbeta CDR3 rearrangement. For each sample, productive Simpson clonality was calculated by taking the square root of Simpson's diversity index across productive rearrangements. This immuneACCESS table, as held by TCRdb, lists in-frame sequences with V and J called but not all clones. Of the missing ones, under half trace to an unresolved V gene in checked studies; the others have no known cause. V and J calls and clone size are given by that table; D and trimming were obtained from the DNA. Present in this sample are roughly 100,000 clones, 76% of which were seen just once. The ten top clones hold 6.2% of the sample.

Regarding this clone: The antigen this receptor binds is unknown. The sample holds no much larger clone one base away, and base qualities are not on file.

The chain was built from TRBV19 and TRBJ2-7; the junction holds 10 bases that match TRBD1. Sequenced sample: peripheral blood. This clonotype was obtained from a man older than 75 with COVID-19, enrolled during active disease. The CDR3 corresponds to CASTPGTGDYEQYF. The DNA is TGTGCCAGTACCCCCGGGACAGGGGACTACGAGCAGTACTTC.